A single sample is the source of the 5 T cell receptor beta chains below, sequenced in a study of T cells in Graves' hyperthyroidism and ophthalmopathy (dated by TCRdb to between 2018 and 2020). Receptors were amplified or captured by multiplex PCR. The sequencing machine was an Illumina HiSeq 2000. The TCR beta CDR3 regions were amplified from RNA transcripts. For the first round of RT-PCR on the TCR CDR3, the HTBI primer set was used together with the Qiagen OneStep RT-PCR kit. TCRdb trimmed public reads at Q25 via fastp, called clones via MiXCR and kept in-frame beta chains. CDR3 protein duplicates are merged, each entry listing the most common genes and DNA. The sample has roughly 420,000 distinct CDR3 sequences on record, roughly 13% of them singletons. 5.3% of the sample is held by the ten biggest clonotypes. Material for sequencing was blood. Every receptor here comes from a woman between 18 and 29 years old with Graves' hyperthyroidism.

This clonotype was seen more than once but under ten times. A junction boundary mismatches the germline segment, possibly from a read error. The chain recombines TRBV20-1 with TRBJ1-2; 7 bases fit TRBD1. There are 12 residues in the CDR3. CDR1 and CDR2 from the germline V gene are DFQATT and SNEGSKA (reference sequence). CDR3 nucleotides: TGCGGTGCTCCGGGACAGCCAAGCGGCTACACCTTC. Amino acids: CGAPGQPSGYTF.

This clonotype was seen many times. The rearrangement links TRBV20-1 to TRBJ1-6; 10 bases are shared with TRBD1. The CDR3 covers 16 residues. Germline V gives CDR1 DFQATT, CDR2 SNEGSKA (reference sequence). Trimming cost V 0 bases and J 7 bases; bases outside gene matches: 6. In nucleotides, the CDR3 is TGCAGTGCTAGAGACGACAGGGGGCTTGGCAATTCACCCCTCCACTTT. The encoded protein is CSARDDRGLGNSPLHF.

This clonotype appeared many times. The chain is built from TRBV28 and TRBJ2-1; 8 nucleotides line up with TRBD2. V trimming: 5 bases; J trimming: 8 bases; junction bases outside the gene matches: 14. The germline gives CDR1 MDHEN, CDR2 SYDVKM. The CDR3 covers 16 residues. The CDR3 nucleotides read TGTGCCAGCAGTCCCACCGGGACTAGGCGGGTTGATGAGCAGTTCTTC. The encoded protein is CASSPTGTRRVDEQFF. The full variable domain, in which reference TRBV28 and TRBJ2-1 provide the parts outside the CDR3, is DVKVTQSSRYLVKRTGEKVFLECVQDMDHENMFWYRQDPGLGLRLIYFSYDVKMKEKGDIPEGYSVSREKKERFSLILESASTNQTSMYLCASSPTGTRRVDEQFFGPGTRLTVL.

This clonotype came up many times. The gene calls are TRBV4-1 and TRBJ1-1, with a tentative D call TRBD1 (6 bases). The germline CDR1 and CDR2 sequences are MGHRA and YSYEKL. CDR3 size: 15 residues. With 1 base removed from V and 3 bases from J, the gap between germline ends came to 12 bases. The CDR3 loop reads CASSQGNYRDTEAFF. The CDR3, as DNA: TGCGCCAGCAGCCAAGGGAATTACAGGGACACTGAAGCTTTCTTT.

This clonotype was observed at least ten times. The chain employs TRBV6-1 and TRBJ2-7; TRBD1 agrees at 9 bases. Germline trimming cut 5 bases from V and 4 bases from J; bases unmatched to any gene: 9. Per the germline V gene, CDR1 is MNHNS and CDR2 is SASEGT. The CDR3 has 15 amino acids. The CDR3 coding sequence is TGTGCCAGCAGTACCACCGGGACAGGGTTATACGAGCAGTACTTC. Its protein is CASSTTGTGLYEQYF.